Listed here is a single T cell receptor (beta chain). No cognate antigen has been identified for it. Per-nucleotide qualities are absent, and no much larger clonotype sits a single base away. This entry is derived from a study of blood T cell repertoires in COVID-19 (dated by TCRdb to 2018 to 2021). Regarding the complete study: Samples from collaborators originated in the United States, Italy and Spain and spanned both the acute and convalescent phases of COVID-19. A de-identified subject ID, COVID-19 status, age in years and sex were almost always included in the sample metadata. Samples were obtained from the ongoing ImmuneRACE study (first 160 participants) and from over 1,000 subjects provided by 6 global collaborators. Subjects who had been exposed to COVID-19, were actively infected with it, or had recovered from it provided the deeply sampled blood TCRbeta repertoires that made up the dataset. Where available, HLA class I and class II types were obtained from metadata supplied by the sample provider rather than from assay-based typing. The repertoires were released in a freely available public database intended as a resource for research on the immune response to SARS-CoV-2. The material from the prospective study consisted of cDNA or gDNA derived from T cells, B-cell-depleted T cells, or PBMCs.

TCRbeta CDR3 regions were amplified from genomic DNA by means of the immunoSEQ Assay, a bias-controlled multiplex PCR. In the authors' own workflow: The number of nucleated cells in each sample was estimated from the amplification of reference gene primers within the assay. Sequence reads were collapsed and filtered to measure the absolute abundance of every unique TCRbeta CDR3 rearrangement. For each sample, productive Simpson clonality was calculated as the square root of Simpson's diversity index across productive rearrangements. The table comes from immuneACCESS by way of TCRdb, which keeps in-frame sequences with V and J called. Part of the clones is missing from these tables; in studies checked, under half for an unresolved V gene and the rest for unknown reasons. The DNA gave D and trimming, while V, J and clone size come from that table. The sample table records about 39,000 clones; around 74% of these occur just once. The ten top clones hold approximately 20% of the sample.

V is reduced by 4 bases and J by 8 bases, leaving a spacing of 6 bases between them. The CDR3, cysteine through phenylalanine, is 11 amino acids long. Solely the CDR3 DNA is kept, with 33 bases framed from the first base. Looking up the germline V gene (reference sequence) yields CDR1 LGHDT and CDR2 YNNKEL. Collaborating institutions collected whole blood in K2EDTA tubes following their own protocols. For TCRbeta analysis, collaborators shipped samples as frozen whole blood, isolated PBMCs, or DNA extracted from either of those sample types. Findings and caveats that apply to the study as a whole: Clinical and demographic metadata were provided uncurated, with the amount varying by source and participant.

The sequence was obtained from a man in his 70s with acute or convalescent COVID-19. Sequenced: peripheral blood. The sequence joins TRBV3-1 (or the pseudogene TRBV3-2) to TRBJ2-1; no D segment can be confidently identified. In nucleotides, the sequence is TGTGCCAGCAGCCTCCGGGATGAGCAGTTCTTC. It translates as CASSLRDEQFF.